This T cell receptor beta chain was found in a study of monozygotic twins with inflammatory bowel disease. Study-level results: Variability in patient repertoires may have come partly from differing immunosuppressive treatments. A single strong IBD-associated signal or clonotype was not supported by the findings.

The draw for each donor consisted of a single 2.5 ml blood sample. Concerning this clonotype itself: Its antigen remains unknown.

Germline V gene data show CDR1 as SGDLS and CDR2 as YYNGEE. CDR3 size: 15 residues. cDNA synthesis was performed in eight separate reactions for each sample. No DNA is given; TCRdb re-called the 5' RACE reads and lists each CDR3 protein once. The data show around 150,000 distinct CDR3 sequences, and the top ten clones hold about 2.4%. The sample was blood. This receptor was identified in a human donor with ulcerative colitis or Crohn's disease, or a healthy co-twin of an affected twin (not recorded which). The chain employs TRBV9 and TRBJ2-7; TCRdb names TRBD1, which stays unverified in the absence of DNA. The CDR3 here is CASSIGGFPSYEQYF.